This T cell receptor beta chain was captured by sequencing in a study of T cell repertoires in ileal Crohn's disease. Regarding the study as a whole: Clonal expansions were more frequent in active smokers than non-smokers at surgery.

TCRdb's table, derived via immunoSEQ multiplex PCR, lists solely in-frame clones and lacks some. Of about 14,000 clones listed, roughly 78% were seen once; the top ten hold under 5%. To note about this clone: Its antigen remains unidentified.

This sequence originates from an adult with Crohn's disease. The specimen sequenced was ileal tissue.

CDR3 in DNA: TGTGCCAGCAGTCCCGGCGGCAGGGTTCAGCCCCAGCATTTT. As protein: CASSPGGRVQPQHF. This chain links TRBV27 with TRBJ1-5; D is possibly TRBD1 (5 bases). V was shortened by 5 bases and J by 6 bases, with 14 bases between the two germline ends. CDR3 length: 14 amino acids. CDR1 is MNHEY and CDR2 is SMNVEV in the germline V gene (reference sequence).